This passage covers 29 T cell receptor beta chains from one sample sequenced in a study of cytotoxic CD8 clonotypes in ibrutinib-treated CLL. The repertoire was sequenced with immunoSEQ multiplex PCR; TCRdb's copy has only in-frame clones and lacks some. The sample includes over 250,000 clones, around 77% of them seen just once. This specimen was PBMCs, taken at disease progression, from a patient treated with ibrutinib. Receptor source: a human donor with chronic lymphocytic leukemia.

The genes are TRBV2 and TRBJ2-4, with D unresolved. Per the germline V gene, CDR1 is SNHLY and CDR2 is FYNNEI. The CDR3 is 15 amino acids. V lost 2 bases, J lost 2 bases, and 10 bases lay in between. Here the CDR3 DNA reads TGTGCCAGCAGTGAATCCGGTGCGACCAAAAACATTCAGTACTTC. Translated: CASSESGATKNIQYF.

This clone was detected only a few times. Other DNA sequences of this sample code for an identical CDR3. The CDR3 region has the DNA TGTGCCAGCAGTTCCAGGTCCTCCTACGAGCAGTACTTC. Protein: CASSSRSSYEQYF. The chain links TRBV27 to TRBJ2-7; the D is unclear. This CDR3 contains 13 residues. Trimming left V 4 bases short and J 0 bases short, with 7 bases between. In germline, CDR1 is MNHEY, CDR2 SMNVEV (reference sequence).

CDR3 residues: CASSEAGGVGQPQHF. The DNA for the CDR3 is TGTGCCAGCAGTGAAGCGGGGGGGGTCGGGCAGCCCCAGCATTTT. V is TRBV6-1 and J is TRBJ1-5; tentative D call: TRBD1 (5 bases). The V end lost 0 bases, the J end lost 7 bases, and 13 bases lay between the germline ends. CDR1 is MNHNS and CDR2 is SASEGT in the germline V gene. CDR3 size: 15 residues.

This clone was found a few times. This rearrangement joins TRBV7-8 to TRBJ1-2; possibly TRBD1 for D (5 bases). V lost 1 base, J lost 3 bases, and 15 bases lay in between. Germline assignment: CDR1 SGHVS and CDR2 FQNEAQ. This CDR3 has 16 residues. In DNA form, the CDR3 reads TGTGCCAGCAGCTTAGTTACAGGAACCGTCGACTATGGCTACACCTTC. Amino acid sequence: CASSLVTGTVDYGYTF.

This CDR3 is CASSFLSGKANEKLFF. The CDR3 DNA follows: TGTGCCAGCAGTTTTCTCTCGGGTAAAGCTAATGAAAAACTGTTTTTT. The chain couples TRBV27 to TRBJ1-4; D unresolved. Trimming left V 3 bases short and J 3 bases short, with 14 bases between. This CDR3 has 16 amino acids. CDR1 MNHEY and CDR2 SMNVEV come from the germline V gene (reference sequence). Combining the CDR3 with reference TRBV27 and TRBJ1-4 gives the whole variable domain EAQVTQNPRYLITVTGKKLTVTCSQNMNHEYMSWYRQDPGLGLRQIYYSMNVEVTDKGDVPEGYKVSRKEKRNFPLILESPSPNQTSLYFCASSFLSGKANEKLFFGSGTQLSVL.

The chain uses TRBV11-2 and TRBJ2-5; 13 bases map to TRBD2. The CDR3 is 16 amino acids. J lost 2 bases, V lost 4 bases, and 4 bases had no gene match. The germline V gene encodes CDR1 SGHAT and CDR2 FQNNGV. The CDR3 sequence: CASSYRLAGGQETQYF. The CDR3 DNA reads TGTGCCAGCAGCTACCGACTAGCGGGGGGACAAGAGACCCAGTACTTC.

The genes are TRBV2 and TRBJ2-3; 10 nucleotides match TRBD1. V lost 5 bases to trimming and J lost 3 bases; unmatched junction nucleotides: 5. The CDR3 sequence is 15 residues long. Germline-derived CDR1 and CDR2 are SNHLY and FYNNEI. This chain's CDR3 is CASSPGTGATDTQYF. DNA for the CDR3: TGTGCCAGCAGTCCCGGGACAGGGGCGACAGATACGCAGTATTTT.

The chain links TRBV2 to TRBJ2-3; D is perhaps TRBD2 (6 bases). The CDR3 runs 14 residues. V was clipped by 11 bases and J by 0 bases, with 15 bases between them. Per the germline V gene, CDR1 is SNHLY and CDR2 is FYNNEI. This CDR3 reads CASPASESTDTQYF. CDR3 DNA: TGTGCCTCACCGGCTAGCGAGAGCACAGATACGCAGTATTTT.

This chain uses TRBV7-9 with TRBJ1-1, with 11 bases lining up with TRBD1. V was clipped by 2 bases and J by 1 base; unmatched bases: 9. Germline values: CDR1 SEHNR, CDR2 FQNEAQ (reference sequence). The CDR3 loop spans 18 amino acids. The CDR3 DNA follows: TGTGCCAGCAGCTTAATGTTGACCGGACAGGGGGCGAACACTGAAGCTTTCTTT. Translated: CASSLMLTGQGANTEAFF.

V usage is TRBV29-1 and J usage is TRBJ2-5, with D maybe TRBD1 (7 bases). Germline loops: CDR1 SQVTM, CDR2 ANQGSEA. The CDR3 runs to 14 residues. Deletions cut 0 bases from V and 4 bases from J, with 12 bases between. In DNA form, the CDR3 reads TGCAGCGTTGAAGACAGGGGGGTGGGAGAGACCCAGTACTTC. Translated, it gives CSVEDRGVGETQYF.

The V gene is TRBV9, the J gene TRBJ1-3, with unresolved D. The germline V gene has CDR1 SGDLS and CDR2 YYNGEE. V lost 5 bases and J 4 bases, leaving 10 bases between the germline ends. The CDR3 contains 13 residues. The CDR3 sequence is CASRPDSGNTIYF. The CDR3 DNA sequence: TGTGCCAGCAGACCCGATTCGGGAAACACCATATATTTT.

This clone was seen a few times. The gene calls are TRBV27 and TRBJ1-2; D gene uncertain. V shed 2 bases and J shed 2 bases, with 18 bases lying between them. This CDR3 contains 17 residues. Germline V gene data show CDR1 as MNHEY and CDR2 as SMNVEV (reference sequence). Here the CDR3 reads CASSLRLGSDRNYGYTF. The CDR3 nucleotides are TGTGCCAGCAGTTTAAGGTTGGGGAGCGATAGGAACTATGGCTACACCTTC.

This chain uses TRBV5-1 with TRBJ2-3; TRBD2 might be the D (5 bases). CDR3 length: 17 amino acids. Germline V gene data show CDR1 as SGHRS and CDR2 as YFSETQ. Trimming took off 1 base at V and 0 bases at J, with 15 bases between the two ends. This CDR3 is CASSLIGGWASTDTQYF. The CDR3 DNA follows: TGCGCCAGCAGCTTGATTGGAGGCTGGGCGAGCACAGATACGCAGTATTTT.

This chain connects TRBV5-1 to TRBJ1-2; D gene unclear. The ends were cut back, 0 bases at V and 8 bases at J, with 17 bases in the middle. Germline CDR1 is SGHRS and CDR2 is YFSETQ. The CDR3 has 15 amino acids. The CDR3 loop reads CASSLEGSPAWGYTF. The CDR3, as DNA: TGCGCCAGCAGCTTGGAGGGCAGCCCTGCTTGGGGCTACACCTTC.

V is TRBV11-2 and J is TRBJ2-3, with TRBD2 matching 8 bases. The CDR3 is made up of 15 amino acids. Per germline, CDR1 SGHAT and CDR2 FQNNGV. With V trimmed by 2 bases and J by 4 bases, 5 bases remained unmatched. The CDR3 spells CASSLSSGNADTQYF. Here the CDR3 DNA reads TGTGCCAGCAGCTTAAGTAGCGGGAACGCAGATACGCAGTATTTT.

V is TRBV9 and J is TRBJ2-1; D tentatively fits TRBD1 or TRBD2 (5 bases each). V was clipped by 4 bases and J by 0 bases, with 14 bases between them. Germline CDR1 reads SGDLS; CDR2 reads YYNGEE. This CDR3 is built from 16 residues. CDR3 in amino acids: CASSPGTVSSYNEQFF. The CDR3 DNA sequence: TGTGCCAGCAGCCCCGGGACGGTTAGCTCCTACAATGAGCAGTTCTTC.

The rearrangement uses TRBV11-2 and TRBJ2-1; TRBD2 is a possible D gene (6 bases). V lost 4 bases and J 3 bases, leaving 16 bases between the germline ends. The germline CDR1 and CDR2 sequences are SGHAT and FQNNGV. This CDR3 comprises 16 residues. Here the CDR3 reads CASSSLRGSSYNEQFF. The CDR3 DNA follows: TGTGCCAGCAGCTCACTCCGGGGGAGCAGCTACAATGAGCAGTTCTTC.

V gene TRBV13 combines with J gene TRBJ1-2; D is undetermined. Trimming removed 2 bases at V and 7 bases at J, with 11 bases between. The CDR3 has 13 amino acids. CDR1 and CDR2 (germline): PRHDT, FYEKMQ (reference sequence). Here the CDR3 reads CASSLRVGVGYTF. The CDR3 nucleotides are TGTGCCAGCAGCTTAAGGGTCGGGGTTGGCTACACCTTC.

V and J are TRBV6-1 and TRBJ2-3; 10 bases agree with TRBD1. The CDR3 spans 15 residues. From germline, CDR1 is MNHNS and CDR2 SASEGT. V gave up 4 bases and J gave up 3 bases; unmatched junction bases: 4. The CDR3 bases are TGTGCCAGCAGTGCTCGGACAGGGGGGACAGATACGCAGTATTTT. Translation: CASSARTGGTDTQYF.

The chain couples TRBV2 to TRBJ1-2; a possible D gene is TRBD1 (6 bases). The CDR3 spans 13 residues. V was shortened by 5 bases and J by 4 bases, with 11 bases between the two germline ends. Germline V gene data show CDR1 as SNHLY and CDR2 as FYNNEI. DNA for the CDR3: TGTGCCAGCAGTTGGACAGCGGGCTATGGCTACACCTTC. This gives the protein CASSWTAGYGYTF. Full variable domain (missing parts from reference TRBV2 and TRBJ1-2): EPEVTQTPSHQVTQMGQEVILRCVPISNHLYFYWYRQILGQKVEFLVSFYNNEISEKSEIFDDQFSVERPDGSNFTLKIRSTKLEDSAMYFCASSWTAGYGYTFGSGTRLTVV.

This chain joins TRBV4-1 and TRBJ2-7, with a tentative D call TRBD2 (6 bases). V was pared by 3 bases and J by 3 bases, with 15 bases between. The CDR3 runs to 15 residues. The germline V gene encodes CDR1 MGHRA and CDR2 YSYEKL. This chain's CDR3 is CASSQRGTGDYEQYF. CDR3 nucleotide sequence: TGCGCCAGCAGCCAGAGGGGTACGGGGGACTACGAGCAGTACTTC.

The CDR3 reads CATSRDLDSQYF. The CDR3 nucleotides are TGTGCCACCAGCAGAGATCTTGACAGCCAGTACTTC. V gene TRBV15 combines with J gene TRBJ2-5; D possibly corresponds to TRBD1 (5 bases). Trimming stripped 0 bases from V and 10 bases from J, with 9 bases between. The CDR3 has 12 residues. Germline V gene data show CDR1 as LNHNV and CDR2 as YYDKDF (reference sequence).

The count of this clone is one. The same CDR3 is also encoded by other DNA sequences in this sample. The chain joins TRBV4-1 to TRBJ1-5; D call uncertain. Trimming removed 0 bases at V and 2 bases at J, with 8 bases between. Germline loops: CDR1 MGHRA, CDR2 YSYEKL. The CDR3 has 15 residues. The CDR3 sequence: CASSQDSYGNQPQHF. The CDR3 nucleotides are TGCGCCAGCAGCCAAGACAGCTATGGCAATCAGCCCCAGCATTTT.

The CDR3: CASSQSGRVETQYF. CDR3 sequence (DNA): TGTGCCAGCAGTCAGAGCGGGCGCGTGGAGACCCAGTACTTC. The chain carries TRBV5-4 and TRBJ2-5; the D gene is possibly TRBD2 (6 bases). Germline CDR1 and CDR2: SGHNT and YYREEE (reference sequence). There are 14 residues in the CDR3. V lost 5 bases and J lost 5, with 16 bases in between.

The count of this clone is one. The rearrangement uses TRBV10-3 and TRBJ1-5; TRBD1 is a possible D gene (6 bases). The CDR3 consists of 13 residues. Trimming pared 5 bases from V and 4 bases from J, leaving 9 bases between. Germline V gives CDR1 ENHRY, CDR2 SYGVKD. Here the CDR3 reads CAISRTDNQPQHF. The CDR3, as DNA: TGTGCCATCAGTAGGACAGATAATCAGCCCCAGCATTTT.

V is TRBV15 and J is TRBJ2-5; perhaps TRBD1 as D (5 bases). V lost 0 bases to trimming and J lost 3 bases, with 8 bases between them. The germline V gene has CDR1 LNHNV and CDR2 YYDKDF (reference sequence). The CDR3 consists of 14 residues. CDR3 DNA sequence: TGTGCCACCAGCAGAGAGGGCAGGGAAGAGACCCAGTACTTC. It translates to CATSREGREETQYF.

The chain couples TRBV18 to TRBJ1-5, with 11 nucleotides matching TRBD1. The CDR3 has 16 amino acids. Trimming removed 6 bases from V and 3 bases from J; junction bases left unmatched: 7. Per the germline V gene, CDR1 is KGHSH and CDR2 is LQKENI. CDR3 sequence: CASSPDRGLFNQPQHF. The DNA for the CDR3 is TGTGCCAGCTCGCCGGACAGGGGGCTGTTCAATCAGCCCCAGCATTTT. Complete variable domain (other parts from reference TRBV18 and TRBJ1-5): NAGVMQNPRHLVRRRGQEARLRCSPMKGHSHVYWYRQLPEEGLKFMVYLQKENIIDESGMPKERFSAEFPKEGPSILRIQQVVRGDSAAYFCASSPDRGLFNQPQHFGDGTRLSIL.

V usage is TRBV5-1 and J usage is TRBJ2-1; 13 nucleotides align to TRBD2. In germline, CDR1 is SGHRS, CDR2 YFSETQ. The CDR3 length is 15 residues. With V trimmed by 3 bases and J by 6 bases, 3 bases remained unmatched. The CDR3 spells CASSSGLAGINEQFF. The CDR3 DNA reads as TGCGCCAGCAGCTCGGGACTAGCGGGAATCAATGAGCAGTTCTTC.

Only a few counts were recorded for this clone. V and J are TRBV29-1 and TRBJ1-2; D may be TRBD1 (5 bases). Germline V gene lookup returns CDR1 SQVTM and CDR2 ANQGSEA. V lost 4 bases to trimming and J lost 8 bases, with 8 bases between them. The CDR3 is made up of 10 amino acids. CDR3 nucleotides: TGCAGCGTTGGCGCAGGGGGCTACACCTTC. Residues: CSVGAGGYTF.